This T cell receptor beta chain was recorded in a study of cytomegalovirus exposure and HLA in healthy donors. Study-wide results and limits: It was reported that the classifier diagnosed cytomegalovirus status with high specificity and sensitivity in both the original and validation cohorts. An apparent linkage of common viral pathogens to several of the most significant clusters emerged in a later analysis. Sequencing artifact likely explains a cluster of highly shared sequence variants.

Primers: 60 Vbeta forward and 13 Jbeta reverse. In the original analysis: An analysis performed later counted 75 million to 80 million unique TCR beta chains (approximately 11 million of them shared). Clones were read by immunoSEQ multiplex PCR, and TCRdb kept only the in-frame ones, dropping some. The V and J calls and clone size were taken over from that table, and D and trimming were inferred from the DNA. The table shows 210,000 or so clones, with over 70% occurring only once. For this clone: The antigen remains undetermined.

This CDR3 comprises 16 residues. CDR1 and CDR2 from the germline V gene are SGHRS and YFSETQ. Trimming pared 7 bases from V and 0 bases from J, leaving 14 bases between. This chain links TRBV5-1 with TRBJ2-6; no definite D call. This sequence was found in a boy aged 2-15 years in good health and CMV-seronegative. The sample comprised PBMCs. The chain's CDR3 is CASYSQPNSGANVLTF. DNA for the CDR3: TGCGCCAGCTATAGTCAACCGAACTCTGGGGCCAACGTCCTGACTTTC.